This T cell receptor beta chain is drawn from a study of graft-versus-host responses after intestinal transplantation. Study overall: Recipients underwent multivisceral, liver-intestinal, or isolated intestinal transplants. Recipients across the board were started on anti-thymocyte globulin induction, then kept on tacrolimus and steroids for about 3 years.

For this clone: Its target is unknown.

Germline CDR1 is SGHDT and CDR2 is YYEEEE. This CDR3 region has 13 residues. After removal of 4 bases from V and 5 bases from J, the junction contained 4 bases not matched to a gene. Whole-study findings and limits: GvH clones turned up in recipient marrow; some had shown up first in ileum or blood. High graft-versus-host to host-versus-graft clonal ratios were found in allografts of patients who had graft-donor T cell macrochimerism.

Here immunoSEQ multiplex PCR was the method, and the copy in TCRdb shows in-frame clones only, minus some. The profile shows 77,000 or so clones, 85% to 95% of them singletons. The TCR originated in a human donor who received an intestinal transplant. The sequencing here drew on unstimulated CD8+ T cells sorted from spleen or lymph node cells, taken before intestinal transplant. The rearrangement uses TRBV5-6 and TRBJ2-5, with 8 bases matching TRBD2. CDR3 DNA: TGTGCCAGCAGCCAAAGCGGGAGCGAGACCCAGTACTTC. Translation: CASSQSGSETQYF.